This T cell receptor beta chain is drawn from a study of T cells in Graves' hyperthyroidism and ophthalmopathy. In this sample, this clonotype turned up a few times. The TCR beta CDR3 regions underwent amplification using RNA transcripts as the source. Carried out on the TCR CDR3, a first-round RT-PCR used the HTBI primer set. TCRdb processed the multiplex PCR reads anew with MiXCR; each CDR3 protein has one entry. The sample holds roughly 500,000 distinct CDR3 sequences, roughly 16% seen once. CDR3 length equals 11 residues. The ends were cut back, 4 bases at V and 4 bases at J, with 4 bases in the middle.

J is TRBJ2-5 and V is TRBV12-3 or TRBV12-4; D gene ambiguous. This TCR was sampled from a woman aged 30 to 39 with Graves' ophthalmopathy. The sequenced sample was blood. The CDR3 nucleotides read TGTGCCAGCAGTTCGATAGAGACCCAGTACTTC. Its translation is CASSSIETQYF.